The 17 T cell receptor beta chains below come from one sample, sequenced in a study of cytomegalovirus exposure and HLA in healthy donors. Use of 60 Vbeta and 13 Jbeta primers characterized the PCR. Assay: immunoSEQ multiplex PCR; the TCRdb copy retains only in-frame clones and omits some. The sample holds approximately 110,000 clones, just over 15% seen once. Source material: PBMCs. Every receptor here comes from a woman aged 18-29 years in good health and CMV-seronegative.

This chain joins TRBV14 and TRBJ2-1, with TRBD2 identical over 10 bases. The junction had 1 base not matched to a gene; V was cut back by 1 base and J by 4 bases. CDR1 is SGHDN and CDR2 is FVKESK in the germline V gene. CDR3 size: 15 residues. CDR3 in DNA: TGTGCCAGCAGCCAAGCACTAGCGGGGTACAATGAGCAGTTCTTC. Translating gives CASSQALAGYNEQFF.

Written as DNA, the CDR3 is TGTGCCAGCAGCTTGGTGGTCCGACTAGACGGGGGCCAAGAGACCCAGTACTTC. As protein: CASSLVVRLDGGQETQYF. The J gene is TRBJ2-5, the V gene TRBV5-6; TRBD2 is a possible D gene (6 bases). CDR1 is SGHDT and CDR2 is YYEEEE in the germline V gene. This CDR3 has 18 amino acids. Trimming removed 0 bases at V and 1 base at J, with 19 bases between.

A remark on this clone: This same CDR3 is encoded by further DNA sequences in the sample. The chain joins TRBV18 to TRBJ1-2; 7 bases align to TRBD1. Germline V CDR1 and CDR2: KGHSH, LQKENI. The V gene end was trimmed by 6 bases and the J gene end by 5 bases; junction bases not matched to a gene: 6. The CDR3 contains 13 residues. CDR3 in DNA: TGTGCCAGCTCCCCTGACAGGGATTATGGCTACACCTTC. Residues: CASSPDRDYGYTF.

This rearrangement joins TRBV29-1 to TRBJ2-3, with D possibly being TRBD2 (6 bases). This CDR3 contains 13 residues. The germline gives CDR1 SQVTM, CDR2 ANQGSEA. CDR3 loop: CATAGGGTDTQYF. The CDR3 DNA is TGCGCCACCGCCGGGGGAGGCACAGATACGCAGTATTTT.

The chain employs TRBV5-1 and TRBJ2-7; TRBD2 agrees at 10 bases. This CDR3 has 15 amino acids. Germline CDR1 and CDR2: SGHRS and YFSETQ. Unmatched junction bases numbered 5, after V lost 0 bases and J lost 5 bases. The CDR3 sequence: CASSLAGTSVHEQYF. CDR3 DNA: TGCGCCAGCAGCTTGGCGGGGACTAGCGTCCACGAGCAGTACTTC.

In regard to this clone: At the DNA level, this CDR3 is encoded by other sequences in the same sample as well. This rearrangement joins TRBV5-1 to TRBJ2-3, with TRBD1 matching 7 bases. This CDR3 contains 14 residues. With V trimmed by 4 bases and J by 0 bases, 2 bases remained unmatched. Germline CDR1 is SGHRS and CDR2 is YFSETQ. CDR3 residues: CASSPGQSTDTQYF. The CDR3 DNA reads as TGCGCCAGCAGCCCGGGACAGAGCACAGATACGCAGTATTTT.

The chain is built from TRBV5-1 and TRBJ1-4; D possibly corresponds to TRBD1 (5 bases). The germline CDR1 and CDR2 sequences are SGHRS and YFSETQ. The CDR3 is made up of 18 amino acids. V was clipped by 0 bases and J by 8 bases, with 23 bases between them. CDR3 sequence (DNA): TGCGCCAGCAGCTTGGAGGCTAGATGGGGCTCCTCATGGGAAAAACTGTTTTTT. It yields the protein CASSLEARWGSSWEKLFF.

The chain couples TRBV5-1 to TRBJ2-7, with 9 bases lining up with TRBD2. CDR1 is SGHRS and CDR2 is YFSETQ in the germline V gene. J lost 0 bases, V lost 1 base, and 11 bases had no gene match. The CDR3 totals 18 residues. CDR3 sequence: CASSLRRGSGGSSYEQYF. The CDR3 DNA reads as TGCGCCAGCAGCTTGAGGCGGGGTAGCGGGGGCAGCTCCTACGAGCAGTACTTC.

This clone was counted a few times. The CDR3 here is CASRKPHSGNTIYF. The CDR3 DNA sequence: TGTGCCAGCAGAAAGCCCCACTCTGGAAACACCATATATTTT. The chain couples TRBV28 to TRBJ1-3; D is undetermined. The CDR3 runs 14 residues. Germline loops: CDR1 MDHEN, CDR2 SYDVKM. The V end lost 6 bases, the J end lost 0 bases, and 9 bases lay between the germline ends.

The rearrangement joins TRBV19 to TRBJ1-1; D remains ambiguous. Trimming removed 2 bases at V and 1 base at J, with 11 bases between. CDR3 length: 15 amino acids. CDR1 is LNHDA, CDR2 SQIVND, per germline (reference sequence). For the CDR3, the DNA is TGTGCCAGTAGTATATCCCTATCCCCGAACACTGAAGCTTTCTTT. It is translated as CASSISLSPNTEAFF.

This clone appeared once. The chain combines TRBV15 with TRBJ2-7; maybe TRBD2 (5 bases). Trimming removed 1 base at V and 4 bases at J, with 14 bases between. This CDR3 is built from 15 residues. Germline V gene data show CDR1 as LNHNV and CDR2 as YYDKDF (reference sequence). The CDR3 DNA reads as TGTGCCACCAGCAGAGCTGAGGGAGTGGGATACGAGCAGTACTTC. Amino acids: CATSRAEGVGYEQYF.

This clone was detected only a few times. V is TRBV9 and J is TRBJ1-3; D ambiguous. Per the germline V gene, CDR1 is SGDLS and CDR2 is YYNGEE. Trimming stripped 0 bases from V and 0 bases from J, with 13 bases between. The CDR3 consists of 17 residues. The CDR3 region has the DNA TGTGCCAGCAGCGTAGGTACGGGTCCCCACTCTGGAAACACCATATATTTT. Its protein is CASSVGTGPHSGNTIYF. The full variable domain, rest sourced from reference TRBV9 and TRBJ1-3, is DSGVTQTPKHLITATGQRVTLRCSPRSGDLSVYWYQQSLDQGLQFLIQYYNGEERAKGNILERFSAQQFPDLHSELNLSSLELGDSALYFCASSVGTGPHSGNTIYFGEGSWLTVV.

This clone was found a few times. The rearrangement joins TRBV19 to TRBJ2-3; 7 bases match TRBD2. V gave up 5 bases and J gave up 8 bases; unmatched junction bases: 10. This CDR3 is 14 amino acids long. The germline V gene has CDR1 LNHDA and CDR2 SQIVND (reference sequence). The CDR3 sequence is CASSERTRSSTQYF. Written as DNA, the CDR3 is TGTGCCAGTAGTGAAAGGACTAGGTCAAGTACGCAGTATTTT.

This clone was counted a few times. The chain carries TRBV6-1 and TRBJ1-5; the match to TRBD1 covers 7 bases. CDR1 is MNHNS, CDR2 SASEGT, per germline. The CDR3 totals 16 residues. V lost 4 bases to trimming and J lost 0 bases; unmatched junction nucleotides: 6. The CDR3 region has the DNA TGTGCCAGCAGTGTTGGGGACAGCTATAGCAATCAGCCCCAGCATTTT. This codes for CASSVGDSYSNQPQHF.

In its sample, this clone was seen a few times. The V and J genes are TRBV11-2 and TRBJ1-1, with TRBD1 matching 8 bases. Losses at the gene ends were 5 bases for V and 5 bases for J; bases not matched to a gene: 7. Germline V gene sequence: CDR1 SGHAT, CDR2 FQNNGV. The CDR3 runs 14 residues. The CDR3 sequence is CASSPGQGRTEAFF. The CDR3, as DNA: TGTGCCAGCAGCCCCGGACAGGGCCGGACTGAAGCTTTCTTT.

The rearrangement uses TRBV7-9 and TRBJ2-1, with D hard to call. CDR1 is SEHNR, CDR2 FQNEAQ, per germline (reference sequence). V dropped 0 bases and J dropped 6 bases, with 6 bases sitting between them. This CDR3 is 13 amino acids long. The DNA of the CDR3 is TGTGCCAGCAGCTTAGCACAGAGCAATGAGCAGTTCTTC. This translates into CASSLAQSNEQFF.

V is TRBV5-6 and J is TRBJ1-1; D is uncertain. The germline V gene has CDR1 SGHDT and CDR2 YYEEEE. The V gene lost 0 bases and the J gene lost 4 bases, with 10 bases spanning the gap. The CDR3 consists of 14 residues. The CDR3 is CASSLGARTTEAFF. The CDR3 bases are TGTGCCAGCAGCTTGGGGGCCCGAACCACTGAAGCTTTCTTT. The variable domain in full, with the rest retrieved from reference TRBV5-6 and TRBJ1-1, is DAGVTQSPTHLIKTRGQQVTLRCSPKSGHDTVSWYQQALGQGPQFIFQYYEEEERQRGNFPDRFSGHQFPNYSSELNVNALLLGDSALYLCASSLGARTTEAFFGQGTRLTVV.